This is a list of T cell receptor beta chains from one sample in a study of T cells in Graves' hyperthyroidism and ophthalmopathy. TCRdb redid the calling of the multiplex PCR reads with MiXCR, one entry per CDR3 protein. Here the sample spans 300,000 to 450,000 distinct CDR3 sequences, just under 15% being singletons. The sample consisted of blood. All receptors come from a woman in her twenties or thirties with Graves' hyperthyroidism. Both conserved end residues are part of each CDR3. A D gene is named only where the DNA matches it firmly. Expanded clones are given a class, and other clones once, few, many or no size at all.

D gene: TRBD2; V gene: TRBV7-7; CDR3 length: 14; J gene: TRBJ2-1; clone size: -; CDR3 protein: CASSLGGLANEQFF; CDR3 DNA: TGTGCCAGCAGCTTAGGGGGACTAGCGAATGAGCAGTTCTTC
D gene: TRBD1; V gene: TRBV7-2; CDR3 length: 15; J gene: TRBJ1-1; clone size: few; CDR3 protein: CASSFDRGSHTEAFF; CDR3 DNA: TGTGCCAGCAGCTTTGACAGGGGGTCGCACACTGAAGCTTTCTTT
D gene: TRBD2; V gene: TRBV28; CDR3 length: 18; J gene: TRBJ2-1; clone size: many; CDR3 protein: CASSLTFREGLVFNEQFF; CDR3 DNA: TGTGCCAGCAGTTTAACTTTCCGGGAGGGCCTAGTTTTCAATGAGCAGTTCTTC
D gene: -; V gene: TRBV5-4; CDR3 length: 14; J gene: TRBJ1-1; clone size: -; CDR3 protein: CASSSEGAGAEAFF; CDR3 DNA: TGTGCCAGCAGCTCAGAAGGTGCAGGGGCTGAAGCTTTCTTT
D gene: TRBD2; V gene: TRBV10-1; CDR3 length: 16; J gene: TRBJ2-7; clone size: many; CDR3 protein: CASSDYSGGSSYEQYF; CDR3 DNA: TGCGCCAGCAGTGATTACAGTGGCGGGAGCTCCTACGAGCAGTACTTC
D gene: -; V gene: TRBV14; CDR3 length: 16; J gene: TRBJ2-1; clone size: -; CDR3 protein: CASSQSVLRTDNEQFF; CDR3 DNA: TGTGCCAGCAGCCAATCTGTTCTGCGAACCGACAATGAGCAGTTCTTC
D gene: -; V gene: TRBV20-1; CDR3 length: 12; J gene: TRBJ1-3; clone size: few; CDR3 protein: CSASLLGNTIYF; CDR3 DNA: TGCAGTGCTAGTCTGCTAGGAAACACCATATATTTT
D gene: TRBD2; V gene: TRBV6-1; CDR3 length: 16; J gene: TRBJ2-1; clone size: many; CDR3 protein: CASSDPGLAIGNEQFF; CDR3 DNA: TGTGCCAGCAGTGATCCGGGACTAGCTATAGGCAATGAGCAGTTCTTC
D gene: -; V gene: TRBV30; CDR3 length: 12; J gene: TRBJ1-5; clone size: many; CDR3 protein: CAWSLSNQPQHF; CDR3 DNA: TGTGCCTGGAGCCTATCAAATCAGCCCCAGCATTTT
D gene: TRBD2; V gene: TRBV7-3; CDR3 length: 15; J gene: TRBJ2-3; clone size: -; CDR3 protein: CASRLAGSFTDTQYF; CDR3 DNA: TGTGCCAGCAGATTAGCGGGGTCCTTCACAGATACGCAGTATTTT
D gene: TRBD2; V gene: TRBV30; CDR3 length: 16; J gene: TRBJ2-1; clone size: -; CDR3 protein: CAWSVGGTSPYNEQFF; CDR3 DNA: TGTGCCTGGAGTGTCGGAGGGACTAGCCCTTACAATGAGCAGTTCTTC
D gene: TRBD2; V gene: TRBV9; CDR3 length: 14; J gene: TRBJ2-3; clone size: -; CDR3 protein: CASIGTSGTDTQYF; CDR3 DNA: TGTGCCAGCATAGGGACTAGCGGCACAGATACGCAGTATTTT
D gene: -; V gene: TRBV12-3/TRBV12-4; CDR3 length: 14; J gene: TRBJ1-2; clone size: -; CDR3 protein: CASSTLDGIYGYTF; CDR3 DNA: TGTGCCAGCAGTACCTTGGACGGGATCTATGGCTACACCTTC
D gene: TRBD1; V gene: TRBV24-1; CDR3 length: 16; J gene: TRBJ2-7; clone size: few; CDR3 protein: CATSGGRGQGFTEQYF; CDR3 DNA: TGTGCCACCAGTGGTGGGAGAGGACAGGGTTTTACCGAGCAGTACTTC
D gene: -; V gene: TRBV6-1; CDR3 length: 13; J gene: TRBJ2-1; clone size: -; CDR3 protein: CASSNGAFNEQFF; CDR3 DNA: TGTGCCAGCAGTAACGGGGCGTTCAATGAGCAGTTCTTC
D gene: TRBD2; V gene: TRBV30; CDR3 length: 17; J gene: TRBJ2-1; clone size: -; CDR3 protein: CAWHHQAPSGSVYEQFF; CDR3 DNA: TGTGCCTGGCACCATCAAGCCCCTAGCGGGTCTGTCTATGAGCAGTTCTTC
D gene: -; V gene: TRBV9; CDR3 length: 15; J gene: TRBJ2-3; clone size: few; CDR3 protein: CASSVDIDVPVGQYF; CDR3 DNA: TGTGCCAGCAGCGTAGACATCGACGTGCCTGTCGGGCAGTATTTT
D gene: -; V gene: TRBV2; CDR3 length: 14; J gene: TRBJ2-7; clone size: -; CDR3 protein: CASYGPLRSYEQYF; CDR3 DNA: TGTGCCAGCTATGGCCCCCTGAGGTCCTACGAGCAGTACTTC
D gene: -; V gene: TRBV20-1; CDR3 length: 13; J gene: TRBJ2-2; clone size: -; CDR3 protein: CSARVNSGGELFF; CDR3 DNA: TGCAGTGCTAGAGTCAACAGTGGCGGGGAGCTGTTTTTT
D gene: TRBD1; V gene: TRBV3-1; CDR3 length: 15; J gene: TRBJ1-4; clone size: many; CDR3 protein: CASSGQGASNEKLFF; CDR3 DNA: TGTGCCAGCAGCGGACAGGGGGCCTCGAATGAAAAACTGTTTTTT
D gene: TRBD2; V gene: TRBV27; CDR3 length: 16; J gene: TRBJ2-7; clone size: many; CDR3 protein: CASSLSSGTRTYEQYF; CDR3 DNA: TGTGCCAGCAGTTTATCGTCCGGGACTAGGACCTACGAGCAGTACTTC
D gene: -; V gene: TRBV7-2; CDR3 length: 13; J gene: TRBJ2-1; clone size: -; CDR3 protein: CASSLVSSNEQFF; CDR3 DNA: TGTGCCAGCAGCTTAGTATCCTCCAATGAGCAGTTCTTC
D gene: -; V gene: TRBV3-1; CDR3 length: 15; J gene: TRBJ2-7; clone size: many; CDR3 protein: CASSQGSGAPYEQYF; CDR3 DNA: TGTGCCAGCAGCCAAGGCTCGGGAGCCCCCTACGAGCAGTACTTC
D gene: -; V gene: TRBV12-3/TRBV12-4; CDR3 length: 14; J gene: TRBJ1-4; clone size: few; CDR3 protein: CASSLRHRDEKLFF; CDR3 DNA: TGTGCCAGCAGTTTGCGGCACCGGGATGAAAAACTGTTTTTT
D gene: TRBD2; V gene: TRBV12-3/TRBV12-4; CDR3 length: 14; J gene: TRBJ2-1; clone size: many; CDR3 protein: CASQGGLAGDEQFF; CDR3 DNA: TGTGCCAGCCAAGGGGGACTAGCGGGAGATGAGCAGTTCTTC
D gene: TRBD1; V gene: TRBV19; CDR3 length: 18; J gene: TRBJ2-3; clone size: few; CDR3 protein: CASSIPGQGARGADTQYF; CDR3 DNA: TGTGCCAGTAGTATTCCGGGACAGGGGGCACGTGGAGCAGATACGCAGTATTTT
D gene: TRBD1; V gene: TRBV7-9; CDR3 length: 15; J gene: TRBJ1-4; clone size: few; CDR3 protein: CASSPGGQTNEKLFF; CDR3 DNA: TGTGCCAGCAGCCCCGGGGGACAGACTAATGAAAAACTGTTTTTT
D gene: -; V gene: TRBV6-5; CDR3 length: 16; J gene: TRBJ1-2; clone size: -; CDR3 protein: CASSYSASTFAYGYTF; CDR3 DNA: TGCGCCAGCAGTTACTCGGCAAGTACCTTCGCCTATGGCTACACCTTC
D gene: TRBD1; V gene: TRBV6-1; CDR3 length: 16; J gene: TRBJ1-5; clone size: -; CDR3 protein: CASSRTGPHSNQPQHF; CDR3 DNA: TGTGCCAGCAGTCGGACAGGGCCTCATAGCAATCAGCCCCAGCATTTT
D gene: -; V gene: TRBV19; CDR3 length: 16; J gene: TRBJ2-3; clone size: -; CDR3 protein: CASSITPSGTTDTQYF; CDR3 DNA: TGTGCCAGTAGTATCACACCCTCGGGGACCACAGATACGCAGTATTTT
D gene: TRBD1; V gene: TRBV5-4; CDR3 length: 14; J gene: TRBJ2-7; clone size: many; CDR3 protein: CASSLAGQPYEQYF; CDR3 DNA: TGTGCCAGCAGCTTGGCGGGACAGCCCTACGAGCAGTACTTC
D gene: TRBD2; V gene: TRBV7-6; CDR3 length: 14; J gene: TRBJ2-5; clone size: few; CDR3 protein: CASSSTSGVRTQYF; CDR3 DNA: TGTGCCAGCAGCTCCACTAGCGGAGTTAGGACCCAGTACTTC
D gene: -; V gene: TRBV20-1; CDR3 length: 13; J gene: TRBJ2-5; clone size: many; CDR3 protein: CSARRTAQETQYF; CDR3 DNA: TGCAGTGCTAGACGGACCGCTCAAGAGACCCAGTACTTC
D gene: -; V gene: TRBV18; CDR3 length: 16; J gene: TRBJ1-1; clone size: many; CDR3 protein: CASSLVQDQPNTEAFF; CDR3 DNA: TGTGCCAGCTCACTCGTCCAGGACCAACCTAACACTGAAGCTTTCTTT
D gene: -; V gene: TRBV5-1; CDR3 length: 13; J gene: TRBJ2-7; clone size: few; CDR3 protein: CASSLGDPLEQYF; CDR3 DNA: TGCGCCAGCAGCTTGGGGGACCCCCTGGAGCAGTACTTC
D gene: -; V gene: TRBV28; CDR3 length: 19; J gene: TRBJ1-5; clone size: many; CDR3 protein: CASAYEDFGSLMSNQPQHF; CDR3 DNA: TGTGCCAGCGCGTACGAGGACTTCGGTAGTTTGATGAGCAATCAGCCCCAGCATTTT
D gene: -; V gene: TRBV30; CDR3 length: 14; J gene: TRBJ2-7; clone size: few; CDR3 protein: CAWSEFHGSYEQYF; CDR3 DNA: TGTGCCTGGAGTGAGTTTCACGGCTCCTACGAGCAGTACTTC
D gene: -; V gene: TRBV7-8; CDR3 length: 12; J gene: TRBJ2-7; clone size: many; CDR3 protein: CASSLVHYEQYF; CDR3 DNA: TGTGCCAGCAGCTTAGTTCACTACGAGCAGTACTTC
D gene: TRBD2; V gene: TRBV5-1; CDR3 length: 16; J gene: TRBJ2-5; clone size: -; CDR3 protein: CASSLVLAGVQETQYF; CDR3 DNA: TGCGCCAGCAGCTTGGTTCTAGCGGGAGTTCAAGAGACCCAGTACTTC
D gene: -; V gene: TRBV20-1; CDR3 length: 12; J gene: TRBJ1-1; clone size: -; CDR3 protein: CSANTENTEAFF; CDR3 DNA: TGCAGTGCTAATACAGAGAACACTGAAGCTTTCTTT
D gene: TRBD2; V gene: TRBV19; CDR3 length: 15; J gene: TRBJ2-7; clone size: -; CDR3 protein: CASLPSSGPPHEQYF; CDR3 DNA: TGTGCCAGCCTCCCATCTAGCGGTCCCCCCCACGAGCAGTACTTC
D gene: TRBD1; V gene: TRBV2; CDR3 length: 16; J gene: TRBJ1-3; clone size: -; CDR3 protein: CASGGDRTVSGNTIYF; CDR3 DNA: TGTGCCAGCGGGGGGGACAGGACCGTCTCTGGAAACACCATATATTTT
D gene: TRBD2; V gene: TRBV11-2; CDR3 length: 17; J gene: TRBJ2-3; clone size: many; CDR3 protein: CASSLGTSGSGTDTQYF; CDR3 DNA: TGTGCCAGCAGCTTGGGCACTAGCGGGAGTGGCACAGATACGCAGTATTTT
D gene: -; V gene: TRBV28; CDR3 length: 17; J gene: TRBJ2-3; clone size: -; CDR3 protein: CASLGGPAGPRENTQYF; CDR3 DNA: TGTGCCAGCCTAGGGGGACCAGCGGGTCCCCGCGAAAATACGCAGTATTTT
D gene: -; V gene: TRBV7-9; CDR3 length: 13; J gene: TRBJ1-4; clone size: few; CDR3 protein: CASSSFDGEKLFF; CDR3 DNA: TGTGCCAGCAGCTCATTTGACGGGGAAAAACTGTTTTTT
D gene: TRBD2; V gene: TRBV25-1; CDR3 length: 17; J gene: TRBJ2-1; clone size: many; CDR3 protein: CASSEYTALAGVNEQFF; CDR3 DNA: TGTGCCAGCAGTGAATATACCGCCCTAGCGGGAGTCAATGAGCAGTTCTTC
D gene: -; V gene: TRBV29-1; CDR3 length: 15; J gene: TRBJ2-5; clone size: few; CDR3 protein: CSVGPTAEGQETQYF; CDR3 DNA: TGCAGCGTTGGCCCAACGGCTGAGGGACAAGAGACCCAGTACTTC
D gene: -; V gene: TRBV29-1; CDR3 length: 14; J gene: TRBJ1-3; clone size: few; CDR3 protein: CSVETGTSGNTIYF; CDR3 DNA: TGCAGCGTTGAGACCGGGACTTCTGGAAACACCATATATTTT
D gene: TRBD2; V gene: TRBV18; CDR3 length: 17; J gene: TRBJ2-7; clone size: many; CDR3 protein: CASSPPGLAGGAYEQYF; CDR3 DNA: TGTGCCAGCTCACCACCGGGACTAGCGGGAGGTGCCTACGAGCAGTACTTC
D gene: -; V gene: TRBV7-9; CDR3 length: 13; J gene: TRBJ1-1; clone size: -; CDR3 protein: CASSLSTSTEAFF; CDR3 DNA: TGTGCCAGCAGCTTAAGCACCAGCACTGAAGCTTTCTTT
D gene: TRBD2; V gene: TRBV7-9; CDR3 length: 19; J gene: TRBJ2-2; clone size: -; CDR3 protein: CASTRGTSGRARHTGELFF; CDR3 DNA: TGTGCCAGCACTCGGGGGACTAGCGGGAGGGCCAGGCACACCGGGGAGCTGTTTTTT
D gene: -; V gene: TRBV19; CDR3 length: 15; J gene: TRBJ2-2; clone size: few; CDR3 protein: CASKQGRIPTGELFF; CDR3 DNA: TGTGCCAGTAAGCAGGGACGGATACCCACCGGGGAGCTGTTTTTT
D gene: -; V gene: TRBV20-1; CDR3 length: 13; J gene: TRBJ1-6; clone size: -; CDR3 protein: CSARVVVDSPLHF; CDR3 DNA: TGCAGTGCTAGAGTCGTGGTCGATTCACCCCTCCACTTT
D gene: -; V gene: TRBV7-9; CDR3 length: 15; J gene: TRBJ1-1; clone size: many; CDR3 protein: CASSFGEGVNTEAFF; CDR3 DNA: -
D gene: -; V gene: TRBV5-1; CDR3 length: 11; J gene: TRBJ2-7; clone size: few; CDR3 protein: CASSLESEQYF; CDR3 DNA: TGCGCCAGCAGCTTGGAATCCGAGCAGTACTTC